Reported below is one T cell receptor (beta chain). Its target is unknown. Only in-frame clones appear in the TCRdb table, and some are missing; sequencing was by immunoSEQ multiplex PCR. The repertoire holds 89,000 or so clones, with around 84% as singletons. These data come from a study of T cell responses to AZD1222 COVID-19 vaccine. CDR3 length: 16 residues. V lost 0 bases, J lost 7 bases, and 16 bases lay in between. Germline values: CDR1 SGHRS, CDR2 YFSETQ. Findings and limits, study-wide: Spike regions recognized by vaccine-associated CD4 TCRs spanned the protein, led by 160-218 and 743-854. White British people made up most donors, females outnumbered males, and clonal diversity was possibly underestimated. Compared with day 0, the breadth and depth of the Spike-specific TCR repertoire rose significantly after two doses of AZD1222.

The receptor was isolated from an adult who received the AZD1222 COVID-19 vaccine. The source was peripheral blood, collected 28 days after the second AZD1222 dose. The rearrangement links TRBV5-1 to TRBJ1-4; D is undetermined. The CDR3 spells CASSLDSMGKGEKLFF. The CDR3 DNA reads as TGCGCCAGCAGCTTGGACAGCATGGGGAAGGGTGAAAAACTGTTTTTT.